A selection of T cell receptor beta chains follows, all from one sample in a study of blood T cell repertoires in COVID-19. TCRdb keeps only in-frame clones here, not all; method: immunoSEQ multiplex PCR. The repertoire holds 150,000 to 200,000 clones, with roughly 84% as singletons. Material for sequencing was PBMCs or T cells enriched from blood (not recorded which). The receptors here all came from a woman under 40 who had been exposed to COVID-19. Each CDR3 is given with its conserved first and last residue. Each record gives: D gene, J gene, clone size, V gene, CDR3 protein, CDR3 DNA. D genes are given only for firm matches. Not all rows give a size; the values are once, few, many and, for expanded clones, a class.

NA	TRBJ2-7	NA	TRBV7-2	CASSLQGWSEQYF	TGTGCCAGCAGCTTACAGGGATGGTCCGAGCAGTACTTC
NA	TRBJ2-7	NA	TRBV19	CASMGPGYEQYF	TGTGCCAGTATGGGGCCTGGATACGAGCAGTACTTC
TRBD1	TRBJ1-6	NA	TRBV6-5	CASSTGANSPLHF	TGTGCCAGCAGTACAGGGGCCAATTCACCCCTCCACTTT
NA	TRBJ1-1	NA	TRBV19	CASNVNVGAGALNTKAFF	TGTGCCAGTAACGTGAATGTGGGGGCAGGGGCGTTGAACACTAAAGCTTTCTTT
NA	TRBJ1-2	NA	TRBV24-1	CATSRQSYGYTF	TGTGCCACCAGTAGACAGAGCTATGGCTACACCTTC
TRBD1	TRBJ1-6	NA	TRBV5-4	CASSLPLGTGEGSPLHF	TGTGCCAGCAGCTTACCTCTCGGGACAGGGGAGGGTTCACCCCTCCACTTT
NA	TRBJ2-2	once	TRBV18	CASSPRGTPNTGELFF	TGTGCCAGCTCACCACGGGGGACACCGAACACCGGGGAGCTGTTTTTT
NA	TRBJ2-1	NA	TRBV7-2	CASSLVTGQGNEQFF	TGTGCCAGCAGCTTAGTCACAGGCCAGGGCAATGAGCAGTTCTTC
TRBD2	TRBJ2-5	NA	TRBV9	CASSQGTSGEQETQYF	TGTGCCAGCAGTCAAGGGACTAGCGGGGAGCAAGAGACCCAGTACTTC
NA	TRBJ1-5	NA	TRBV7-8	CASSFREGWDQPQHF	TGTGCCAGCAGCTTCAGGGAGGGCTGGGATCAGCCCCAGCATTTT
NA	TRBJ1-5	NA	TRBV2	CASNPDLERPQHF	TGTGCCAGCAATCCAGACCTCGAGCGTCCCCAGCATTTT
TRBD1	TRBJ1-2	NA	TRBV4-3	CASSQGSGGYGYTF	TGCGCCAGCAGCCAAGGATCAGGGGGCTATGGCTACACCTTC
NA	TRBJ2-1	NA	TRBV4-1	CASSPRLGAPNEQFF	TGCGCCAGCAGCCCAAGGCTGGGGGCTCCCAATGAGCAGTTCTTC
NA	TRBJ2-1	NA	TRBV2	CASTPFDSYNEQFF	TGTGCCAGCACTCCTTTTGACAGTTACAATGAGCAGTTCTTC
NA	TRBJ2-1	NA	TRBV12-3/TRBV12-4	CASSFTGNEQFF	TGTGCCAGCAGTTTTACGGGTAATGAGCAGTTCTTC
TRBD1	TRBJ2-3	NA	TRBV4-3	CASSPSLTGHGDTQYF	TGCGCCAGCAGCCCTTCCTTGACAGGGCATGGAGATACGCAGTATTTT
TRBD1	TRBJ2-1	NA	TRBV29-1	CSVEDLAGGYNEQFF	TGCAGCGTTGAAGATCTTGCAGGGGGCTACAATGAGCAGTTCTTC
NA	TRBJ2-5	NA	TRBV7-2	CASTKTGTRKETQYF	TGTGCCAGCACCAAAACAGGGACCCGCAAAGAGACCCAGTACTTC
NA	TRBJ1-1	NA	TRBV27	CASSGGGEGNTEAFF	TGTGCCAGCAGTGGAGGAGGCGAGGGGAACACTGAAGCTTTCTTT
TRBD1	TRBJ2-7	NA	TRBV5-8	CASSLVDRPVYEQYF	TGTGCCAGCAGCTTGGTGGACAGGCCGGTCTACGAGCAGTACTTC
NA	TRBJ1-4	NA	TRBV6-6	CASLRGNGPNEKLFF	TGTGCCAGCTTAAGGGGGAATGGTCCTAATGAAAAACTGTTTTTT
NA	TRBJ1-1	many	TRBV11-2	CASSPLGGTNTEAFF	TGTGCCAGCAGCCCCTTGGGGGGAACGAACACTGAAGCTTTCTTT
NA	TRBJ1-1	NA	TRBV7-6	CASSLLHHRTINTEAFF	TGTGCCAGCAGCTTACTCCACCACAGGACGATAAACACTGAAGCTTTCTTT
NA	TRBJ1-5	NA	TRBV3-1/TRBV3-2	CASSQTVGRHQPQHF	TGTGCCAGCAGCCAAACTGTGGGGCGTCATCAGCCCCAGCATTTT
NA	TRBJ1-1	NA	TRBV6-1	CASSEWGRTEAFF	TGTGCCAGCAGTGAATGGGGGCGAACTGAAGCTTTCTTT
NA	TRBJ2-2	NA	TRBV9	CASSAKGAGELFF	TGTGCCAGCAGCGCGAAGGGGGCCGGGGAGCTGTTTTTT
TRBD1	TRBJ1-5	NA	TRBV12-5	CASGLGFYGTDGQPQHF	TGTGCTAGTGGTTTAGGTTTTTATGGGACAGACGGTCAGCCCCAGCATTTT
NA	TRBJ1-1	NA	TRBV7-6	CASSPVGGENTEAFF	TGTGCCAGCAGCCCGGTTGGGGGCGAGAACACTGAAGCTTTCTTT
TRBD2	TRBJ2-6	NA	TRBV19	CASSIGGPTSGGNSGANVLTF	TGTGCCAGTAGTATAGGAGGGCCAACTAGCGGGGGGAACTCTGGGGCCAACGTCCTGACTTTC
NA	TRBJ2-2	few	TRBV11-2	CASSPAWAAGADGELFF	TGTGCCAGCAGCCCAGCATGGGCGGCGGGGGCCGACGGGGAGCTGTTTTTT
TRBD2	TRBJ2-1	NA	TRBV2	CAGLLAGAYNEQFF	TGTGCCGGTCTACTAGCGGGGGCCTACAATGAGCAGTTCTTC
NA	TRBJ2-1	NA	TRBV6-2/TRBV6-3	CASSVTRDEQFF	TGTGCCAGCAGTGTAACTAGGGATGAGCAGTTCTTC